The 31 T cell receptor beta chains below all came from one sample that was sequenced in a study of blood T cells in healthy people across ages. Through a sample-barcoded 5' primer and a J-beta primer mix, a second PCR was run for roughly 6 to 11 cycles. TCRdb independently ran MiXCR on the 5' RACE reads; one entry per CDR3 protein. The data show more than 500,000 distinct CDR3 sequences, around a quarter seen once. The same sample was also studied in work on T cells of mothers and their children.

Sequencing was performed on blood. These receptors were obtained from a boy between 2 and 15 years old in good health.

This clonotype has just a few counts. The V call is TRBV7-9, the J call TRBJ2-4; 9 nucleotides line up with TRBD1. Trimming cost V 6 bases and J 9 bases; bases outside gene matches: 12. This CDR3 spans 15 amino acids. CDR1 is SEHNR and CDR2 is FQNEAQ in the germline V gene (reference sequence). CDR3 region: CASSSTGGREFIQYF. The CDR3 bases are TGTGCCAGCAGTAGTACAGGGGGCCGTGAATTCATTCAGTACTTC.

The chain links TRBV3-1 to TRBJ2-3; the D call may be TRBD1 or TRBD2 (5 bases each). The CDR3 has 16 amino acids. CDR1 is LGHDT and CDR2 is YNNKEL in the germline V gene (reference sequence). V shed 4 bases and J shed 5 bases, with 19 bases lying between them. This CDR3 reads CASSPSSGTLGDTQYF. The CDR3 bases are TGTGCCAGCAGCCCGAGCTCCGGGACCCTGGGAGATACGCAGTATTTT.

This clonotype was observed a few times. The rearrangement joins TRBV6-5 to TRBJ1-1; no reliable D call. Germline V gene sequence: CDR1 MNHEY, CDR2 SVGAGI. The CDR3 consists of 13 residues. V lost 2 bases and J lost 2, with 6 bases in between. The CDR3 region is CASSYEVNTEAFF. The CDR3 coding sequence is TGTGCCAGCAGTTACGAAGTAAACACTGAAGCTTTCTTT.

This clonotype has ten or more counts. J is TRBJ2-7 and V is TRBV20-1; 7 nucleotides match TRBD1. The CDR3 has 15 residues. V was pared by 6 bases and J by 4 bases, with 15 bases of the junction left unmatched. Germline CDR1 DFQATT, CDR2 SNEGSKA (reference sequence). The DNA for the CDR3 is TGCAGTGCGGTGCCCTTGACAGGGAAGGGGTACGAGCAGTACTTC. Translated: CSAVPLTGKGYEQYF.

This CDR3 is CASRDDRGRRQYF. DNA for the CDR3: TGTGCCAGCAGGGACGACAGGGGGCGCCGGCAGTACTTC. The chain is built from TRBV2 and TRBJ2-7; 10 nucleotides align to TRBD1. The CDR3 covers 13 residues. After removal of 6 bases from V and 9 bases from J, the junction contained 8 bases not matched to a gene. CDR1 is SNHLY and CDR2 is FYNNEI in the germline V gene. The full variable domain, its missing parts supplied by reference TRBV2 and TRBJ2-7, is EPEVTQTPSHQVTQMGQEVILRCVPISNHLYFYWYRQILGQKVEFLVSFYNNEISEKSEIFDDQFSVERPDGSNFTLKIRSTKLEDSAMYFCASRDDRGRRQYFGPGTRLTVT.

The CDR3 here is CASSLGSWGDGYTF. For the CDR3, the DNA is TGTGCCAGCAGTTTAGGGTCCTGGGGGGATGGCTACACCTTC. The chain carries TRBV12-3 or TRBV12-4 and TRBJ1-2, with D perhaps matching TRBD1 (5 bases). V was cut by 1 base and J by 6 bases, with 12 bases left in between. The CDR3 runs to 14 residues.

This chain uses TRBV12-3 or TRBV12-4 with TRBJ2-7; unclear D gene. V lost 5 bases to trimming and J lost 6 bases, with 14 bases between them. The CDR3 extends over 13 amino acids. CDR3 coding DNA: TGTGCCAGCAGTACACCCCCAGCAAGCGAGCAGTACTTC. Protein sequence: CASSTPPASEQYF.

The gene calls are TRBV6-5 and TRBJ2-5; the D call may be TRBD1 or TRBD2 (5 bases each). The length of the CDR3 is 15 residues. The ends were cut back, 6 bases at V and 2 bases at J, with 16 bases in the middle. The germline gives CDR1 MNHEY, CDR2 SVGAGI. DNA of the CDR3: TGTGCCAGCAGCCCCAGGGACCCAACACAAGAGACCCAGTACTTC. This codes for CASSPRDPTQETQYF.

The genes are TRBV7-3 and TRBJ2-1, with D possibly being TRBD2 (5 bases). This CDR3 contains 13 residues. Trimming pared 5 bases from V and 9 bases from J, leaving 14 bases between. Germline assignment: CDR1 SGHTA and CDR2 FQGTGA. The CDR3: CASSLDGVREQFF. Here the CDR3 DNA reads TGTGCCAGCAGCCTAGACGGGGTCCGTGAGCAGTTCTTC.

This clonotype came up many times. The chain joins TRBV12-3 or TRBV12-4 to TRBJ2-4; D gene uncertain. The CDR3 spans 15 residues. V was pared by 1 base and J by 0 bases, with 7 bases between. The CDR3 DNA reads TGTGCCAGCAGTTTAGGGGCTCTAGCCAAAAACATTCAGTACTTC. It specifies CASSLGALAKNIQYF.

This clonotype has a handful of counts. The chain has TRBV6-5 and TRBJ2-5; no reliable D call. The CDR3 totals 15 residues. V was trimmed by 0 bases and J by 5 bases, leaving 13 bases between them. Germline-derived CDR1 and CDR2 are MNHEY and SVGAGI. CDR3 DNA sequence: TGTGCCAGCAGTTACTCGAGCGCAGTTGCCGAGACCCAGTACTTC. Its translation: CASSYSSAVAETQYF.

DNA of the CDR3: TGTGCCAGCAGCTTAGAATCGGCTAGCGGGGTTAGCTCTGGGGCCAACGTCCTGACTTTC. Amino acids: CASSLESASGVSSGANVLTF. This rearrangement joins TRBV11-2 to TRBJ2-6; 9 bases are shared with TRBD2. The J segment lost 0 bases and the V segment lost 0 bases, leaving 9 bases of the junction unmatched. CDR1 and CDR2 from the germline V gene are SGHAT and FQNNGV. This CDR3 has 20 amino acids.

The chain uses TRBV6-5 and TRBJ2-1, with D uncertain. The DNA end is more similar to TRBJ2-7, so the J call may be wrong. Germline lookup yields CDR1 MNHEY and CDR2 SVGAGI. The CDR3 length is 11 residues. CDR3 nucleotides: TGTGCCAGCATTGCAGTAGGTCAGCAGTACTTC. This encodes CASIAVGQQYF.

This clonotype has more than one count but fewer than ten. CDR3 DNA: TGCAGCGTAGGGGGGGAGCACTATGGCTACACCTTC. This gives the protein CSVGGEHYGYTF. The V call is TRBV29-1, the J call TRBJ1-2, with D possibly TRBD1 on 6 matching bases. From germline, CDR1 is SQVTM and CDR2 ANQGSEA. The CDR3 runs to 12 residues. V was pared by 6 bases and J by 3 bases, with 11 bases between.

The CDR3 DNA sequence: TGTGCCAGCAGCTCCCCCTGGAGGGCTGACTACAATGAGCAGTTCTTC. Its protein is CASSSPWRADYNEQFF. This chain uses TRBV7-9 with TRBJ2-7; the D gene is possibly TRBD2 (6 bases). TRBJ2-1 matches the DNA end more closely, so the J call is doubtful. The CDR3 extends over 16 amino acids. The germline CDR1 and CDR2 sequences are SEHNR and FQNEAQ (reference sequence).

The table lists this clonotype with a few counts. The rearrangement uses TRBV6-4 and TRBJ2-4, with D maybe TRBD1 (5 bases). The CDR3 length is 13 residues. Germline CDR1 is MRHNA and CDR2 is SNTAGT. The V gene lost 8 bases and the J gene lost 7 bases, with 15 bases spanning the gap. This chain's CDR3 is CASRRGVGNIQYF. In nucleotides, the CDR3 is TGTGCCAGCCGAAGGGGCGTGGGGAACATTCAGTACTTC.

This clonotype occurred a few times. This chain connects TRBV12-3 or TRBV12-4 to TRBJ2-7; 9 bases line up with TRBD1. CDR3 length: 15 residues. The ends lost 7 bases at V and 5 bases at J; junction bases unmatched: 12. Written as DNA, the CDR3 is TGTGCCAGCAACATAAACAGGGGGCTGGGGAACGAGCAGTACTTC. Its protein is CASNINRGLGNEQYF.

In its sample, this clonotype was seen many times. This chain uses TRBV29-1 with TRBJ2-1, with 14 bases identical to TRBD2. The germline CDR1 and CDR2 sequences are SQVTM and ANQGSEA. The CDR3 consists of 16 residues. The ends lost 7 bases at V and 8 bases at J; junction bases unmatched: 13. The CDR3 loop is CSASPRTSGGLDEQFF. The CDR3 DNA reads as TGCAGCGCTAGCCCTAGGACTAGCGGGGGGCTGGATGAGCAGTTCTTC.

This clonotype was observed a few times. This sequence joins TRBV15 and TRBJ2-7; 8 nucleotides agree with TRBD1. CDR1 is LNHNV and CDR2 is YYDKDF in the germline V gene (reference sequence). J lost 7 bases, V lost 1 base, and 9 bases had no gene match. The CDR3 totals 15 residues. In DNA form, the CDR3 reads TGTGCCACCAGCAGAGTAGGACAGGGTAGTTTTGAGCAGTACTTC. This translates into CATSRVGQGSFEQYF.

This clonotype was seen only a few times. V usage is TRBV7-6 and J usage is TRBJ2-1; tentatively, D is TRBD1 (6 bases). The end of the DNA is better explained by TRBJ2-7, so the J call may be wrong. Germline assignment: CDR1 SGHVS and CDR2 FNYEAQ. This CDR3 spans 14 amino acids. The CDR3 DNA reads as TGTGCCAGCAGCCCAGTCGGACAGTCCTACGAGCAGTACTTC. Protein: CASSPVGQSYEQYF.

This clonotype was seen a few times. The genes are TRBV7-2 and TRBJ2-5, with D perhaps matching TRBD2 (7 bases). Germline assignment: CDR1 SGHTA and CDR2 FQGNSA. Trimming took 0 bases from V and 4 from J, leaving 12 bases between them. The CDR3 consists of 15 residues. The CDR3 nucleotides read TGTGCCAGCAGCTTAGCCTTAGGGGGGGTAGAGACCCAGTACTTC. This gives the protein CASSLALGGVETQYF.

V usage is TRBV4-1 and J usage is TRBJ1-1; 8 positions agree with TRBD1. CDR3 length: 18 residues. V shed 4 bases and J 0 bases; nucleotides not matched to a gene: 13. CDR1 and CDR2 from the germline V gene are MGHRA and YSYEKL. CDR3 protein: CASSPEPGQALMNTEAFF. CDR3 coding DNA: TGCGCCAGCAGCCCTGAACCGGGACAGGCCCTCATGAACACTGAAGCTTTCTTT.

The rearrangement links TRBV12-3 or TRBV12-4 to TRBJ2-2, with a tentative D call TRBD2 (5 bases). The CDR3 spans 11 residues. Between the trimmed V and J ends, which lost 10 bases and 5 bases, there was a span of 8 bases. In DNA, the CDR3 is TGTGCCACCGAGGGAACCGGGGAGCTGTTTTTT. Translating it yields CATEGTGELFF.

The chain uses TRBV29-1 and TRBJ2-7, with TRBD2 matching over 12 bases. The end of the DNA is better explained by TRBJ2-4, so the J call may be wrong. Looked up from germline, CDR1 is SQVTM and CDR2 is ANQGSEA. There are 14 residues in the CDR3. The DNA for the CDR3 is TGCAGCACTCGACTAGCGGGAGATGGAAACATTCAGTACTTC. Its protein product is CSTRLAGDGNIQYF.

This clonotype turned up a few times. The chain is built from TRBV4-2 and TRBJ1-2; D is possibly TRBD1 (6 bases). The CDR3 consists of 15 residues. The germline V and J ends were trimmed by 1 base and 2 bases, with 11 bases remaining between them. Germline CDR1 reads LGHNA; CDR2 reads YNFKEQ. The CDR3 spells CASSQVGQTNYGYTF. CDR3 bases: TGTGCCAGCAGCCAAGTGGGACAAACCAACTATGGCTACACCTTC.

This chain connects TRBV6-1 to TRBJ1-4, with 8 bases matching TRBD1. The CDR3 spans 14 residues. Germline CDR1 MNHNS, CDR2 SASEGT. After removal of 5 bases from V and 8 bases from J, the junction contained 7 bases not matched to a gene. The CDR3 is CASSSRDRTEKLFF. Here the CDR3 DNA reads TGTGCCAGCAGTAGCCGGGACAGGACCGAAAAACTGTTTTTT.

This rearrangement joins TRBV6-2 or TRBV6-3 to TRBJ2-6; D not resolved. The CDR3 contains 14 residues. Trimming removed 6 bases at V and 5 bases at J, with 11 bases between. In germline, CDR1 is MNHEY, CDR2 SVGEGT. CDR3 region: CASRDGVRANVLTF. Written as DNA, the CDR3 is TGTGCCAGCAGAGATGGGGTTAGGGCCAACGTCCTGACTTTC.

This clonotype was found many times. The CDR3 DNA follows: TGCAGTGCTAGAGATGGGCAGGGGATGTTTGAGACCCAGTACTTC. This gives the protein CSARDGQGMFETQYF. This rearrangement joins TRBV20-1 to TRBJ2-5; perhaps TRBD1 as D (6 bases). Germline CDR1 and CDR2: DFQATT and SNEGSKA (reference sequence). Trimming left V 0 bases short and J 5 bases short, with 16 bases between. This CDR3 is 15 amino acids long.

This chain connects TRBV2 to TRBJ1-5; 7 positions agree with TRBD1. The CDR3 length is 18 residues. Germline V gene data show CDR1 as SNHLY and CDR2 as FYNNEI. V was clipped by 3 bases and J by 4 bases; unmatched bases: 15. The CDR3 DNA sequence: TGTGCCAGCAGTGACCGTCCCCCGGGACAGAGAATTAATCAGCCCCAGCATTTT. It codes for CASSDRPPGQRINQPQHF.

This chain uses TRBV6-5 with TRBJ1-1; D is uncertain. Trimming pared 6 bases from V and 2 bases from J, leaving 16 bases between. Germline loops: CDR1 MNHEY, CDR2 SVGAGI. The CDR3 loop spans 15 amino acids. This CDR3 is CASSSIGVGNTEAFF. CDR3 DNA sequence: TGTGCCAGCAGCTCTATAGGAGTGGGAAACACTGAAGCTTTCTTT.

The chain employs TRBV4-3 and TRBJ1-2; no clear D. Trimming removed 4 bases at V and 0 bases at J, with 12 bases between. The CDR3 loop spans 15 amino acids. The germline V gene encodes CDR1 LGHNA and CDR2 YSLEER. The CDR3 nucleotides read TGCGCCAGCAGCCCCCGAAAACACTCTAACTATGGCTACACCTTC. Amino acid sequence: CASSPRKHSNYGYTF.